Sequencing of this T cell receptor (beta chain) was carried out in a study of T cell responses to AZD1222 COVID-19 vaccine. General observations from the study: Donors were mostly white British, more females; clonal diversity possibly underestimated. All repertoire sampling was performed exclusively after the peak T cell response.

TCRdb keeps only in-frame clones here, not all; method: immunoSEQ multiplex PCR. This table has fewer than 120,000 clones, about 94% appearing once. In the case of this clone: Its target is unknown.

The CDR3 consists of 16 residues. Per germline, CDR1 SNHLY and CDR2 FYNNEI. The V gene end was trimmed by 2 bases and the J gene end by 5 bases; junction bases not matched to a gene: 9. J is TRBJ2-7 and V is TRBV2; 10 bases map to TRBD2. Here the sequenced sample was peripheral blood, taken 28 days after the second AZD1222 dose. The origin of this receptor is an adult who received the AZD1222 COVID-19 vaccine. The DNA of the CDR3 is TGTGCCAGCAGTGAAAGAGTAGCGGGAGGTAGGCACGAGCAGTACTTC. It codes for CASSERVAGGRHEQYF.